The T cell receptor beta chain described here comes from a study of T cells in Graves' hyperthyroidism and ophthalmopathy. This clonotype was seen many times. CDR3 length: 14 residues. Germline-derived CDR1 and CDR2 are KGHSH and LQKENI. V was cut by 4 bases and J by 5 bases, with 11 bases left in between. TCR beta CDR3 regions were amplified from RNA. Primed by the HTBI set, a first-round RT-PCR was run on the TCR CDR3. MiXCR was run by TCRdb on the multiplex PCR reads, yielding one entry per CDR3 protein. The sample has hundreds of thousands of distinct CDR3 sequences; 12% to 15% are singletons. The clonotype was recovered from a woman under 30 with Graves' hyperthyroidism. The chain has TRBV18 and TRBJ2-2, with D unclear. Sequences were obtained from blood. CDR3 loop: CASSRQDWTGELFF. CDR3 DNA sequence: TGTGCCAGCTCACGACAAGACTGGACCGGGGAGCTGTTTTTT.